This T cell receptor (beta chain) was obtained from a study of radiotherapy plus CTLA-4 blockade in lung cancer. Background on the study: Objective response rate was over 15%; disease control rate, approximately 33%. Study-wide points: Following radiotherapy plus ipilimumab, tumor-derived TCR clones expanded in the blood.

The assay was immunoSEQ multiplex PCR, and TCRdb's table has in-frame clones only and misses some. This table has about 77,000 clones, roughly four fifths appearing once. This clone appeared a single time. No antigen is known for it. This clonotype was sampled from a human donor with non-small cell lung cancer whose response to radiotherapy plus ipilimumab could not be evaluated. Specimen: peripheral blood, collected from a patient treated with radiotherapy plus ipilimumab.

The CDR3 sequence: CASIVRGNTGELFF. The CDR3 DNA reads TGTGCCAGCATAGTCAGGGGGAACACCGGGGAGCTGTTTTTT. The rearrangement links TRBV28 to TRBJ2-2; tentatively, D is TRBD1 (6 bases). The CDR3 loop spans 14 amino acids. Germline assignment: CDR1 MDHEN and CDR2 SYDVKM. V lost 7 bases and J lost 1, with 10 bases in between. The entire variable domain, with the rest obtained from reference TRBV28 and TRBJ2-2, is as follows: DVKVTQSSRYLVKRTGEKVFLECVQDMDHENMFWYRQDPGLGLRLIYFSYDVKMKEKGDIPEGYSVSREKKERFSLILESASTNQTSMYLCASIVRGNTGELFFGEGSRLTVL.